Shown below are 14 T cell receptor beta chains from a single sample sequenced in a study of cytomegalovirus exposure and HLA in healthy donors. Assay used: immunoSEQ multiplex PCR; TCRdb lists only in-frame clones, some missing. The table records 250,000 to 300,000 clones, 90% of them present only once. The specimen was PBMCs. Source of these receptors: a woman in her late teens or twenties in good health and CMV-seronegative.

Notes on this clone: At the DNA level, this CDR3 is encoded by other sequences in the same sample as well. In nucleotides, the CDR3 is TGTGCCAGCAGCTTAACGGGCTACGAGCAGTACTTC. The encoded protein is CASSLTGYEQYF. The chain links TRBV7-9 to TRBJ2-7; no clear D. V lost 2 bases to trimming and J lost 3 bases, with 5 bases between them. In germline, CDR1 is SEHNR, CDR2 FQNEAQ (reference sequence). The CDR3 totals 12 residues.

This clone has a handful of counts. The chain recombines TRBV29-1 with TRBJ1-6; D remains ambiguous. CDR3 length: 13 amino acids. Germline V gives CDR1 SQVTM, CDR2 ANQGSEA. Trimming took 5 bases from V and 3 from J, leaving 8 bases between them. The CDR3 DNA reads as TGCAGCGTTAGGAGAGACTATAATTCACCCCTCCACTTT. Translated: CSVRRDYNSPLHF.

The chain carries TRBV30 and TRBJ1-1, with TRBD1 matching 8 bases. Germline-derived CDR1 and CDR2 are GTSNPN and SVGIG (reference sequence). V lost 4 bases to trimming and J lost 7 bases; unmatched junction nucleotides: 8. The CDR3 is made up of 13 amino acids. The CDR3, as DNA: TGTGCCTGGATCCGAACAGGGGGAGATGAAGCTTTCTTT. It encodes CAWIRTGGDEAFF.

The chain carries TRBV20-1 and TRBJ2-7; D not certain. The V and J ends lost 2 bases and 2 bases respectively, with 4 bases between them. This CDR3 contains 11 residues. Per the germline V gene, CDR1 is DFQATT and CDR2 is SNEGSKA (reference sequence). CDR3 region: CSARPAYEQYF. CDR3 nucleotide sequence: TGCAGTGCTAGACCCGCCTACGAGCAGTACTTC.

The chain uses TRBV19 and TRBJ1-2; TRBD1 matches at 7 bases. The CDR3 extends over 16 amino acids. Trimming at V came to 5 bases and at J to 5 bases, leaving 14 bases not matched to a gene. Germline loops: CDR1 LNHDA, CDR2 SQIVND (reference sequence). DNA for the CDR3: TGTGCCAGTAGTTCGACAGGGCTGGGAAAAGCTTATGGCTACACCTTC. Translation gives CASSSTGLGKAYGYTF.

In this sample, this clone turned up once. The chain recombines TRBV15 with TRBJ2-3; 13 nucleotides match TRBD2. With 1 base clipped from V and 2 bases from J, the junction kept 3 bases outside the gene matches. The CDR3 length is 17 residues. CDR1 is LNHNV, CDR2 YYDKDF, per germline (reference sequence). The CDR3 sequence: CATSRAGTSGATDTQYF. CDR3 bases: TGTGCCACCAGCAGAGCCGGGACTAGCGGGGCCACAGATACGCAGTATTTT.

The chain couples TRBV7-9 to TRBJ1-1, with a tentative D call TRBD1 (6 bases). The V gene's germline CDR1 is SEHNR and CDR2 FQNEAQ (reference sequence). V was cut by 7 bases and J by 3 bases, with 18 bases left in between. The CDR3 is 15 residues long. For the CDR3, the DNA is TGTGCCAGCATCCTAGGAGGGGGGAGGGACACTGAAGCTTTCTTT. This codes for CASILGGGRDTEAFF.

The chain joins TRBV9 to TRBJ1-3; D possibly corresponds to TRBD1 (6 bases). This CDR3 region has 15 residues. Germline V gives CDR1 SGDLS, CDR2 YYNGEE. V lost 3 bases to trimming and J lost 0 bases, with 10 bases between them. This chain's CDR3 is CASSADRRSGNTIYF. CDR3 nucleotides: TGTGCCAGCAGCGCCGACAGGCGCTCTGGAAACACCATATATTTT.

The rearrangement joins TRBV27 to TRBJ2-1; D possibly corresponds to TRBD2 (6 bases). CDR1 and CDR2 from the germline V gene are MNHEY and SMNVEV (reference sequence). This CDR3 region has 16 residues. The V gene lost 0 bases and the J gene lost 2 bases, with 11 bases spanning the gap. CDR3: CASSLSETRAYNEQFF. DNA for the CDR3: TGTGCCAGCAGTTTATCCGAGACTAGGGCCTACAATGAGCAGTTCTTC.

The rearrangement joins TRBV10-2 to TRBJ2-3, with 10 bases lining up with TRBD2. The CDR3 runs 16 residues. Trimming removed 6 bases from V and 4 bases from J; junction bases left unmatched: 10. The germline V gene has CDR1 WSHSY and CDR2 SAAADI. CDR3 DNA sequence: TGCGCCAGCAGCGCTTCGGGACTAGCGACCCCAGATACGCAGTATTTT. Residues: CASSASGLATPDTQYF.

This rearrangement joins TRBV5-1 to TRBJ2-7; 8 nucleotides line up with TRBD1. Germline loops: CDR1 SGHRS, CDR2 YFSETQ. The CDR3 covers 16 residues. Trimming at V came to 3 bases and at J to 0 bases, leaving 8 bases not matched to a gene. The CDR3, as DNA: TGCGCCAGCAGCTGGCCCGCGGACAGGGCCTCCTACGAGCAGTACGTC. Its protein is CASSWPADRASYEQYV.

The chain couples TRBV27 to TRBJ2-1; D unresolved. The V gene lost 1 base and the J gene lost 9 bases, with 7 bases spanning the gap. The germline gives CDR1 MNHEY, CDR2 SMNVEV (reference sequence). This CDR3 comprises 12 residues. The CDR3 nucleotides are TGTGCCAGCAGTTTATTGTTCGGTGAGCAGTTCTTC. Its protein product is CASSLLFGEQFF.

The J gene is TRBJ2-7, the V gene TRBV1; the table's D call, TRBD2, has no DNA check behind it. TRBV1 is given as a pseudogene. The CDR3 extends over 13 amino acids. CDR3 in amino acids: CTSSQELGSEQYF. The CDR3 nucleotides are TGCACCAGCAGCCAAGAACTAGGGTCCGAGCAGTACTTC.

The chain uses TRBV7-8 and TRBJ2-2; 10 bases fit TRBD1. Per germline, CDR1 SGHVS and CDR2 FQNEAQ. Trimming cost V 3 bases and J 4 bases; bases outside gene matches: 2. This CDR3 is built from 15 residues. CDR3 in amino acids: CASSLTGGITGELFF. The CDR3 nucleotides are TGTGCCAGCAGCTTGACAGGGGGCATCACCGGGGAGCTGTTTTTT.